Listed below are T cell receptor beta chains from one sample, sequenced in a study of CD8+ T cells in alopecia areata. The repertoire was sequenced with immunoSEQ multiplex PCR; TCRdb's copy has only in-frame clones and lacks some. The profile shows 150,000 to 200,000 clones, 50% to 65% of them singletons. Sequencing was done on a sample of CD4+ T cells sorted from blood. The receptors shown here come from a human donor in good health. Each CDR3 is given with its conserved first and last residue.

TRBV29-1 CSVRKAGGNNEQFF
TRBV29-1 CSVERSRGTMNTEAFF
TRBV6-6 CASSIPGGNTGELFF
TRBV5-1 CASSFGQASDTQYF
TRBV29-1 CSVVWDPRGEQYF
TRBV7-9 CASSPTNEQFF
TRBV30 CAWSAGGMAFF
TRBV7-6 CASSPLARHTGELFF
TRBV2 CASSEVNLFERADTQYF
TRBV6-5 CASRKGVGESGYTF
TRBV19 CASSMGSRYNEQFF
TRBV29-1 CSVEWRESQETQYF
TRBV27 CASSFVAVNYNEQFF
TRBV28 CASSFLGNQPQHF
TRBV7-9 CASSLGQGPEKLFF
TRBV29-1 CSVEKTGANTEAFF
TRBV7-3 CASTPSGGRMETQYF
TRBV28 CASRASGSTRRLFF
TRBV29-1 CSVVGGGTDTQYF
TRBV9 CASSAPDNYGYTF
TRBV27 CASSSPGGWGYTF
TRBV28 CASSLAQGQTEQYF
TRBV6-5 CASSTGQGSTDTQYF
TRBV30 CAWSVLRQHSYEQYF
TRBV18 CASSPRQAYNEQFF
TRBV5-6 CASSLGVDKGLF
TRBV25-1 CASSEGGREGYTF
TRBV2 CASGVNLQETQYF
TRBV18 CASSNQGQGNEQYF
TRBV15 CATSRASGVFYEQYF
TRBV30 CAWSRSAEAFF
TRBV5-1 CASSRQSYEQYF
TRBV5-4 CASSASGRYTDTQYF